This is a list of T cell receptor beta chains from one sample in a study of breast tumors, draining lymph nodes, adjacent tissues. Each CDR3 protein gets one entry after TCRdb re-called the multiplex PCR reads with MiXCR. Among 7,000 to 9,000 distinct CDR3 sequences, 74% were seen once, and the ten largest hold under 45%. Sequenced material: tumor-adjacent breast tissue. The receptor set was obtained from a female donor with breast cancer. Some clones in this sample may be carry-over from other donors' samples. Both conserved end residues are part of each CDR3. The order of the fields is J gene, D gene, CDR3 length, clone size, V gene, CDR3 protein, CDR3 DNA. D genes are given only for firm matches. Clone size, where shown, is once, few, many, or a class for clones that have expanded.

j_gene: TRBJ2-5; d_gene: TRBD2; len: 14; abundance: NA; v_gene: TRBV7-9; CDR3aa: CASSLSRGGETQYF; CDR3nt: TGTGCCAGCAGCTTATCCCGGGGGGGCGAGACCCAGTACTTC
j_gene: TRBJ2-7; d_gene: TRBD2; len: 11; abundance: NA; v_gene: TRBV7-7; CDR3aa: CAAGGSEEQYF; CDR3nt: TGTGCCGCGGGGGGGTCTGAAGAGCAGTACTTC
j_gene: TRBJ1-2; d_gene: NA; len: 13; abundance: NA; v_gene: TRBV3-1; CDR3aa: CASSPTGNYGYTF; CDR3nt: TGTGCCAGCAGCCCTACAGGGAATTATGGCTACACCTTC
j_gene: TRBJ2-1; d_gene: TRBD2; len: 15; abundance: NA; v_gene: TRBV7-9; CDR3aa: CASSLTSGTGGEQFF; CDR3nt: TGTGCCAGCAGCTTAACTAGCGGCACTGGGGGTGAGCAGTTCTTC
j_gene: TRBJ2-1; d_gene: TRBD2; len: 15; abundance: NA; v_gene: TRBV7-9; CDR3aa: CASSPSGSSYNEQFF; CDR3nt: TGTGCCAGCAGCCCAAGCGGGAGTTCCTACAATGAGCAGTTCTTC
j_gene: TRBJ2-1; d_gene: NA; len: 14; abundance: once; v_gene: TRBV10-2; CDR3aa: CASSEGATYNEQFF; CDR3nt: TGCGCCAGCAGTGAAGGGGCGACCTACAATGAGCAGTTCTTC
j_gene: TRBJ2-3; d_gene: NA; len: 14; abundance: medium-sized; v_gene: TRBV7-9; CDR3aa: CASSLDTNTDTQYF; CDR3nt: TGTGCCAGCAGCTTGGACACGAACACAGATACGCAGTATTTT
j_gene: TRBJ2-5; d_gene: NA; len: 14; abundance: few; v_gene: TRBV24-1; CDR3aa: CATSEPGVQETQYF; CDR3nt: TGTGCCACCAGTGAACCAGGGGTCCAAGAGACCCAGTACTTC
j_gene: TRBJ2-5; d_gene: TRBD2; len: 13; abundance: NA; v_gene: TRBV20-1; CDR3aa: CSANSGRGETQYF; CDR3nt: TGCAGTGCTAACAGCGGGAGGGGAGAGACCCAGTACTTC
j_gene: TRBJ2-7; d_gene: NA; len: 12; abundance: many; v_gene: TRBV25-1; CDR3aa: CASSNLGYEQYF; CDR3nt: TGTGCCAGCAGTAATCTCGGCTACGAGCAGTACTTC
j_gene: TRBJ2-2; d_gene: NA; len: 13; abundance: medium-sized; v_gene: TRBV4-1; CDR3aa: CASSQGGLGELFF; CDR3nt: TGCGCCAGCAGCCAAGGCGGGCTCGGGGAGCTGTTTTTT
j_gene: TRBJ2-1; d_gene: NA; len: 13; abundance: NA; v_gene: TRBV2; CDR3aa: CASSKTGLDEQFF; CDR3nt: TGTGCCAGCAGTAAAACAGGGTTGGATGAGCAGTTCTTC
j_gene: TRBJ2-1; d_gene: TRBD2; len: 13; abundance: NA; v_gene: TRBV6-4; CDR3aa: CASSDPTSGRRFF; CDR3nt: TGTGCCAGCAGTGACCCGACTAGCGGAAGACGGTTCTTC
j_gene: TRBJ2-1; d_gene: NA; len: 16; abundance: NA; v_gene: TRBV5-1; CDR3aa: CASSLASGSQINEQFF; CDR3nt: TGCGCCAGCAGCTTGGCCAGTGGCAGCCAAATCAATGAGCAGTTCTTC
j_gene: TRBJ2-4; d_gene: TRBD2; len: 17; abundance: NA; v_gene: TRBV3-1; CDR3aa: CASSQRTSGGLKNIQYF; CDR3nt: TGTGCCAGCAGCCAAAGAACTAGCGGGGGCCTTAAAAACATTCAGTACTTC
j_gene: TRBJ2-7; d_gene: TRBD2; len: 17; abundance: NA; v_gene: TRBV10-2; CDR3aa: CASSDRTSGRAKYEQYF; CDR3nt: TGCGCCAGCAGTGATCGAACTAGCGGGAGGGCCAAGTACGAGCAGTACTTC
j_gene: TRBJ2-7; d_gene: NA; len: 14; abundance: NA; v_gene: TRBV12-3/TRBV12-4; CDR3aa: CATTGDAGSYEQYF; CDR3nt: TGTGCGACAACCGGGGACGCAGGCTCCTACGAGCAGTACTTC
j_gene: TRBJ1-1; d_gene: TRBD1; len: 13; abundance: many; v_gene: TRBV20-1; CDR3aa: CSAWGQGYTEAFF; CDR3nt: TGCAGTGCTTGGGGACAGGGATACACTGAAGCTTTCTTT